This T cell receptor (beta chain) was retrieved from a study of blood T cell repertoires in COVID-19. Turning to the study itself: COVID-19 samples from acute and convalescent phases originated in the United States, Italy and Spain. PBMCs, B-cell-depleted T cells, or T cells were the source of the cDNA or gDNA that made up the material.

The CDR3 length is 15 residues. V lost 0 bases and J lost 4; bases outside the gene matches: 1. CDR1 and CDR2 (germline): SGDLS, YYNGEE. Authors' analysis steps: Reference gene primers were amplified, and this amplification served to estimate nucleated cell counts. Repertoires were generated with immunoSEQ multiplex PCR, while TCRdb's copy carries only in-frame clones and drops some. The V and J calls and clone size are taken from that table; D and trimming were inferred from the DNA. The profile covers about 140,000 clones, with approximately 82% appearing a single time and about 1.4% taken by the ten largest.

This rearrangement joins TRBV9 to TRBJ2-5; 12 bases match TRBD1. This TCR derives from a human donor in a cohort sampled during active COVID-19. What was sequenced was peripheral blood. The CDR3 loop is CASSVGDRGRETQYF. The CDR3 nucleotides read TGTGCCAGCAGCGTAGGGGACAGGGGGCGAGAGACCCAGTACTTC.